The clone carrying this TCR beta chain was picked up a small number of times. TCRdb processed the 5' RACE reads anew with MiXCR; each CDR3 protein has one entry. The data show about 360,000 distinct CDR3 sequences, over 10% seen once. The sample comes from a study of T-cell memory formation after mild COVID-19. The junction had 2 bases not matched to a gene; V was cut back by 5 bases and J by 1 base. The CDR3 is 15 amino acids. Per germline, CDR1 LGHNT and CDR2 FRNRAP. The sequencing input was PBMCs or a T cell subset sorted from them (not recorded which). The chain links TRBV12-5 to TRBJ2-3, with 11 bases matching TRBD2. The TCR sequence derives from a man younger than 35 who had mild COVID-19 (a few samples of this study predate the infection). Cell type and time point are not known. CDR3 nucleotide sequence: TGTGCTAGTGGTCTGGGACTAGCGGGCACAGATACGCAGTATTTT. This codes for CASGLGLAGTDTQYF.